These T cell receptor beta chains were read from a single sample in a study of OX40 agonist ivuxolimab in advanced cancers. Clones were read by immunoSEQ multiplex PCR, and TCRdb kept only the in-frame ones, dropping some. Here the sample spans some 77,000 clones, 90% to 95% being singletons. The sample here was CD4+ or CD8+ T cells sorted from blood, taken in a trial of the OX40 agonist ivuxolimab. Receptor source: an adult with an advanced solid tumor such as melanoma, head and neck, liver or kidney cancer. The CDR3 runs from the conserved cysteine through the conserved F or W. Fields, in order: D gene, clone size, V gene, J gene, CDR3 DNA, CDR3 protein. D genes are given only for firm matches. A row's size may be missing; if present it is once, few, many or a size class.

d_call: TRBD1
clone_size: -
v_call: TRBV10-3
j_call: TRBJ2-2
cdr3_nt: TGTGCCATCAATGGGGGACAGGGGGCGACCGGGGAGCTGTTTTTT
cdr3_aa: CAINGGQGATGELFF

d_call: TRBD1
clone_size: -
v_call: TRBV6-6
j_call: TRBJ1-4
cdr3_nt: TGTGCCAGCAGAGGACAGGGGGCGCAAACTAATGAAAAACTGTTTTTT
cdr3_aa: CASRGQGAQTNEKLFF

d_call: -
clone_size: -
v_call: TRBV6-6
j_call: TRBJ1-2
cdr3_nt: TGTGCCAGCAGTACTAGGCTTCGATATGGCTACACCTTC
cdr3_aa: CASSTRLRYGYTF

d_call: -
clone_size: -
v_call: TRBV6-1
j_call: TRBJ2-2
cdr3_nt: TGTGCCAGCAGTGTCCCCCTGGCCGGGGAGCTGTTTTTT
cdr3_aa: CASSVPLAGELFF

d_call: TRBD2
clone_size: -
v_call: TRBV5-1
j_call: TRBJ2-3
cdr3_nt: TGCGCCAGCAGCTTAGCGGGAGTGGATACGCAGTATTTT
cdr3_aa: CASSLAGVDTQYF

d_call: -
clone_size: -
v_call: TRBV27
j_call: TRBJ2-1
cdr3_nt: TGTGCCAGCAGTTTTCTGGGAAACTCCTACAATGAGCAGTTCTTC
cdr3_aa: CASSFLGNSYNEQFF

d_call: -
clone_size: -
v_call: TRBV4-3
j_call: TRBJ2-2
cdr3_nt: TGCGCCAGCAGCCAAGAGGCAGGGTTGAACACCGGGGAGCTGTTTTTT
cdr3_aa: CASSQEAGLNTGELFF

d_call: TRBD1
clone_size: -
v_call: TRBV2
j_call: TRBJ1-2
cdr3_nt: TGTGCCAGCAACCCCGGGACAGTAAACTATGGCTACACCTTC
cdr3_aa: CASNPGTVNYGYTF

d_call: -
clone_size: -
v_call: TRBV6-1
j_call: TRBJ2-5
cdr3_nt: TGTGCCAGCAGTGAAGCGACGGGAAGGACCCAGTACTTC
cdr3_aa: CASSEATGRTQYF

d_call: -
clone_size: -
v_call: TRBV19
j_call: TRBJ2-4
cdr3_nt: TGTGCCAGTAGTGAGGCCAAAAACATTCAGTACTTC
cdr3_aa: CASSEAKNIQYF

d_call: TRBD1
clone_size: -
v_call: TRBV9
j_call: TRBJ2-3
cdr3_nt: TGTGCCAGCAGCCGGACAGGGGGCATCGATACGCAGTATTTT
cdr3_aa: CASSRTGGIDTQYF

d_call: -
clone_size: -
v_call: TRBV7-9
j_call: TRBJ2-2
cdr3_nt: TGTGCCAGCAGCTTAGCATCTGGGGAGCTGTTTTTT
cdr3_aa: CASSLASGELFF

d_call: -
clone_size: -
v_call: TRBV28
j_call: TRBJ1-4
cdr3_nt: TGTGCCAGCATCTCAGCGGGGGCAAATGAAAAACTGTTTTTT
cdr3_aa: CASISAGANEKLFF

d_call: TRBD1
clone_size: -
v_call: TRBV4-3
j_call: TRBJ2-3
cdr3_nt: TGCGCCAGCAGCCAGGACAGGGGAAATACGCAGTATTTT
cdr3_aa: CASSQDRGNTQYF

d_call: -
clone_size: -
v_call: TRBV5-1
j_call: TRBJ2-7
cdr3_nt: TGCGCCAGCAGCATCAAGGCCGCCATGAGCTCCTATGAGCAGTACTTC
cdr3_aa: CASSIKAAMSSYEQYF

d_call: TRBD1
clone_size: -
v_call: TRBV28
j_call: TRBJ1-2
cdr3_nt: TGTGCCAGCAGTACCCGGGACAGTCTGTTTGTCTATGGCTACACCTTC
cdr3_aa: CASSTRDSLFVYGYTF

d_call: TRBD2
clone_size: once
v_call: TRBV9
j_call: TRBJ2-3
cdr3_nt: TGTGCCAGCAGCGTAATTGCGGGGGACACAGATACGCAGTATTTT
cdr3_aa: CASSVIAGDTDTQYF

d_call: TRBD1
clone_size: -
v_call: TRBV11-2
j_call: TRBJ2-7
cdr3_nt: TGTGCCAGCAGCCCCAGACATGCGACAGGGTTCTACGAGCAGTACTTC
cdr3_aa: CASSPRHATGFYEQYF

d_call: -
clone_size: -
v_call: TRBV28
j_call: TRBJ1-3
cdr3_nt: TGTGCCACCGCCGGGAGTAACTCTGGAAACACCATATATTTT
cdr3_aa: CATAGSNSGNTIYF

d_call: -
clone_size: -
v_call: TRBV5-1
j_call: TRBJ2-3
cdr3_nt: TGCGCCAGCAGCTTTCCGGACGAGGCAGATACGCAGTATTTT
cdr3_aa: CASSFPDEADTQYF

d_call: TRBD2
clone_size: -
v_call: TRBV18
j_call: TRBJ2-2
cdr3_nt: TGTGCCAGCTCACCCGCCAGCGGGGGATCAACGGGGACCGGGGAGCTGTTTTTT
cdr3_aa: CASSPASGGSTGTGELFF

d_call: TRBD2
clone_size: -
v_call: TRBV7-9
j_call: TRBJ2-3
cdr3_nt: TGTGCCAGCAGCTTTGGCGGGGGGGCTGATACGCAGTATTTT
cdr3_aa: CASSFGGGADTQYF

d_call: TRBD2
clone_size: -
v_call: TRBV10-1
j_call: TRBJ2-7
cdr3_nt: TGCGCCAGCAGCGGCCTAGCGGGCTCCTACGAGCAGTACTTC
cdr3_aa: CASSGLAGSYEQYF

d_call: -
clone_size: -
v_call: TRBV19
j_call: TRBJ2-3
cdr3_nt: TGTGCCAGTAGTATACCAGACTATAGCACAGATACGCAGTATTTT
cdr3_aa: CASSIPDYSTDTQYF

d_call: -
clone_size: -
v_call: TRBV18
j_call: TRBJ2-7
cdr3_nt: TGTGCCAGCTCACCGGCGTCGTCCTCCTACGAGCAGTACTTC
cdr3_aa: CASSPASSSYEQYF

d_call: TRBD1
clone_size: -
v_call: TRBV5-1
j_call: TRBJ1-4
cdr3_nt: TGCGCCAGCAGCCCAGGGACAGGGGGCGATGAAAAACTGTTTTTT
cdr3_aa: CASSPGTGGDEKLFF

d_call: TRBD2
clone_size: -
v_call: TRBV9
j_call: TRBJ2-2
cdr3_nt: TGTGCCAGCAGCGTACGGGAGGGCTTAGACACCGGGGAGCTGTTTTTT
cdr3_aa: CASSVREGLDTGELFF

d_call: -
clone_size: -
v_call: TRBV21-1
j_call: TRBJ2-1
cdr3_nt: TGTGCCAGCAGCATACCGGGACTAGCGGGACCTCAACGGTTCTTC
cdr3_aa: CASSIPGLAGPQRFF

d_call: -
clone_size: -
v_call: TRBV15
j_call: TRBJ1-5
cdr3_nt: TGTGCCACCAGCAGAGACAGGCAGCCAAATCAGCCCCAGCATTTT
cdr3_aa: CATSRDRQPNQPQHF

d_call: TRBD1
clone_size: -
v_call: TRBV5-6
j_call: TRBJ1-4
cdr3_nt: TGTGCCAGCAGGCGGACAGGGATTTTTCGAAAAACTGTTTTT
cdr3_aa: CASRRTGIFRKTVF

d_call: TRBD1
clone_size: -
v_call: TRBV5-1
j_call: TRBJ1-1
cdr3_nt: TGCGCCAGCAGCTGGACAGGGGGCACTGAAGCTTTCTTT
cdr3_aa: CASSWTGGTEAFF

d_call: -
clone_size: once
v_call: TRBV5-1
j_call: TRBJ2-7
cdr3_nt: TGCGCCAGCAGGGACTTTTACGAGCAGTACTTC
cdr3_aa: CASRDFYEQYF

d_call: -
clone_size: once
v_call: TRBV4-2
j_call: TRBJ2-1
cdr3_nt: TGTGCCAGCAGCCCCTCGGAGGGGATGGGGAATGAGCAGTTCTTC
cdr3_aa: CASSPSEGMGNEQFF

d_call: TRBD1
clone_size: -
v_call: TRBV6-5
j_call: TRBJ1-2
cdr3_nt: TGTGCCAGCAGGAGGGACAGCAACTATGGCTACACCTTC
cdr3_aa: CASRRDSNYGYTF

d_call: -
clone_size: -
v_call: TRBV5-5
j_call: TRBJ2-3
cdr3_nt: TGTGCCAGCAGTATCTCCGAAGATACGCAGTATTTT
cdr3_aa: CASSISEDTQYF

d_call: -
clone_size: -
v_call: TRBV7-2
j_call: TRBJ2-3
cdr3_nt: TGTGCCAGCAGCTTAGGACAGGGCACAGATACGCAGTATTTT
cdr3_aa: CASSLGQGTDTQYF

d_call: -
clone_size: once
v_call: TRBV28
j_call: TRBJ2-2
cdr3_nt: TGTGCCACTCCCAAACCGGGAAACACCGGGGAGCTGTTTTTT
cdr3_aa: CATPKPGNTGELFF

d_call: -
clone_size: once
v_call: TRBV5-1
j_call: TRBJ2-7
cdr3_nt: TGCGCCAGCAGCTTGATAGCTAGCTCCTACGAGCAGTACTTC
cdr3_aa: CASSLIASSYEQYF